A selection of T cell receptor beta chains follows, all from one sample in a study of CD8 T cells in ankylosing spondylitis. TCRdb fed the 5' RACE reads into MiXCR, producing one record per CDR3 protein. The data hold 450,000 to 550,000 distinct CDR3 sequences, with roughly 5% observed a single time. The sequencing input was blood, either unsorted or a sorted T cell fraction (not recorded which). The receptor source for this set is a male donor with ankylosing spondylitis. Both conserved end residues are part of each CDR3. Fields, in order: CDR3 DNA, CDR3 protein, V gene, J gene, D gene, clone size. D genes are given only for firm matches. Rows may omit the clone size; those that give it use once, few, many or a size class.

TGTGCCAGCAGTCCCTCCTGGACAGCGAGCAATCAGCCCCAGCATTTT	CASSPSWTASNQPQHF	TRBV6-1	TRBJ1-5	NA	many
TGTGCCAGCAGCCAAGAAGAGGGCACAGATACGCAGTATTTT	CASSQEEGTDTQYF	TRBV4-2	TRBJ2-3	NA	many
TGTGCCAGCAGTTACAGAGGGACGAGGGACGGCTACACCTTC	CASSYRGTRDGYTF	TRBV6-5	TRBJ1-2	NA	many
TGTGCCAGCAGCTCCCACCCCACAGATACGCAGTATTTT	CASSSHPTDTQYF	TRBV7-2	TRBJ2-3	NA	NA
TGCAGTGCCCCCCCTAGCGGGAGGCACTACGAGCAGTACTTC	CSAPPSGRHYEQYF	TRBV20-1	TRBJ2-7	TRBD2	many
TGCAGTGCTAGAGATCCGCGGGGGGGCTGGGCCGGGGAGCTGTTTTTT	CSARDPRGGWAGELFF	TRBV20-1	TRBJ2-2	TRBD2	many
TGCGCCAGCAGCCCTGACCGGGGGGAGAGCTCCTACGAGCAGTACTTC	CASSPDRGESSYEQYF	TRBV4-3	TRBJ2-7	TRBD2	many
TGTGCCAGCAGCCCACGGAGGGACAGGGGGATAACTGAAGCTTTCTTT	CASSPRRDRGITEAFF	TRBV5-4	TRBJ1-1	TRBD1	NA
TGCACCCCGTGGGGGGGAACTAGCGTAAAGCAGTTCTTC	CTPWGGTSVKQFF	TRBV20-1	TRBJ2-1	TRBD2	many
TGTGCCAGCAGCCATTCACCCCTTCGGACCCGGTCCTACGAGCAGTACTTC	CASSHSPLRTRSYEQYF	TRBV3-1	TRBJ2-7	NA	few
TGTGCCAGCAGTCCAAGCGGGAGGGATACGCAGTATTTT	CASSPSGRDTQYF	TRBV12-3/TRBV12-4	TRBJ2-3	TRBD2	many
TGCGCCAGCAGCTTGCTGGGTAGCGGGGGATCTAGTGAGCAGTTCTTC	CASSLLGSGGSSEQFF	TRBV5-1	TRBJ2-1	TRBD2	few
TGCAGCGTCACAACCGGGACCCTTAGTGGCGTTGAGCAGTTCTTC	CSVTTGTLSGVEQFF	TRBV29-1	TRBJ2-1	NA	few
TGTGCCAGCAGCCCCGGGTCTGGTACGGCTGAAGCTTTCTTT	CASSPGSGTAEAFF	TRBV7-9	TRBJ1-1	NA	many
TGTGCCAGCAGCCAAGATAAGGGGGAGGGGTCTGAAGCTTTCTTT	CASSQDKGEGSEAFF	TRBV4-2	TRBJ1-1	NA	NA
TGTGCCAGCAGCTTGACCCCAGGTGGACTCCATGGCTACACCTTC	CASSLTPGGLHGYTF	TRBV7-6	TRBJ1-2	NA	many
TGTGCCAGCACCCCCTTTTTTGTTGGGCAAAACACCATATATTTT	CASTPFFVGQNTIYF	TRBV12-3/TRBV12-4	TRBJ1-3	NA	many
TGCGCCAGCAGCTTTGCCCGGGGGGGTAGCGAGACCCAGTACTTC	CASSFARGGSETQYF	TRBV5-1	TRBJ2-5	TRBD2	NA
TGCAGTGCTAGGGACAATGAAGAAAAACTGTTTTTT	CSARDNEEKLFF	TRBV20-1	TRBJ1-4	NA	many
TGCAGTGAGGACAGCTCCCAAGAGACCCAGTACTTC	CSEDSSQETQYF	TRBV29-1	TRBJ2-5	NA	many
TGTGCCAGCAGCGCAGAAGTACAGGCTCAAGCTTTCTTT	CASSAEVQAQAFF	TRBV7-2	TRBJ1-1	NA	many
TGCAGTGCCCGTACCTTGACAGGAACCAACTATGGCTACACCTTC	CSARTLTGTNYGYTF	TRBV20-1	TRBJ1-2	NA	NA
TGTGCCAGCAGCTTAACGGGGAGAGCCTATAATTCACCCCTCCACTTT	CASSLTGRAYNSPLHF	TRBV7-3	TRBJ1-6	NA	many
TGTGCCAGCAGCGCCTGGGGTGGCGATGTTATCAAAAATAAACTGTTTTTT	CASSAWGGDVIKNKLFF	TRBV4-2	TRBJ1-4	NA	many
TGTGCCAGCAACCGGGACCCTCTCGGGGAAAATGAGCAGTTCTTC	CASNRDPLGENEQFF	TRBV5-5	TRBJ2-1	NA	many
TGTGCCACCAGCAGAGGGGCGCCGGGGGGGCCCTCCTACAATGAGCAGTTCTTC	CATSRGAPGGPSYNEQFF	TRBV15	TRBJ2-1	TRBD2	few
TGTGCCAGCAGTACCCGCGGGGGGCGACACACCATATATTTT	CASSTRGGRHTIYF	TRBV28	TRBJ1-3	NA	many
TGTGCCAGCAGTTTAAAGGAGAACACTGAAGCTTTCTTT	CASSLKENTEAFF	TRBV6-2/TRBV6-3	TRBJ1-1	NA	many
TGCGCCAGCAGCCCCTCTCCCGACAGGGACCACGAGCAGTACTTC	CASSPSPDRDHEQYF	TRBV5-1	TRBJ2-7	TRBD1	NA
TGCAGTGCTAGTTCGCCACAGGGGGCCGATGAAAAACTGTTTTTT	CSASSPQGADEKLFF	TRBV20-1	TRBJ1-4	TRBD1	many
TGTGCCATCAGTAAAGGACTAGAAGACAATGAGCAGTTCTTC	CAISKGLEDNEQFF	TRBV10-3	TRBJ2-1	TRBD2	many
TGTGCCAGCAGCGGGACGCGAGCCTCCTACGAGCAGTACTTC	CASSGTRASYEQYF	TRBV27	TRBJ2-7	NA	many
TGTGCCAGCAGCCCGCGGGACAGGGGCACAGATACGCAGTATTTT	CASSPRDRGTDTQYF	TRBV5-6	TRBJ2-3	TRBD1	many
TGTGCCAGCAGCTCCGTGAGGGGACTAGCGATCATGGAGCAGTTCTTC	CASSSVRGLAIMEQFF	TRBV7-2	TRBJ2-1	TRBD2	many
TGCGCCAGCAGCCAAGATTGGAGGAACACAGATACGCAGTATTTT	CASSQDWRNTDTQYF	TRBV4-3	TRBJ2-3	NA	NA
TGTGCCACCCACAGGTGGTTTGACACTGAAGCTTTCTTT	CATHRWFDTEAFF	TRBV6-1	TRBJ1-1	NA	many
TGTGCCAGCAGCCCGGGAGGGAGCTCGGGGAAACAGCCCCAGCATTTT	CASSPGGSSGKQPQHF	TRBV11-2	TRBJ1-5	NA	many
TGTGCCAGCAGCTTTTTTAGGATAGGTCAGCCCCAGCATTTT	CASSFFRIGQPQHF	TRBV7-2	TRBJ1-5	NA	many
TGCAGCGTTGTTCGGCAGGAGAACACTGAAGCTTTCTTT	CSVVRQENTEAFF	TRBV29-1	TRBJ1-1	NA	many
TGTGCCAGCAGTGAAAGGACGAGAAATCAGCCCCAGCATTTT	CASSERTRNQPQHF	TRBV2	TRBJ1-5	NA	few
TGCGCCAGCAGCTTTCGGGTTAGCGGGAGTCTAGCGGGCAATGAGCAGTTCTTC	CASSFRVSGSLAGNEQFF	TRBV5-1	TRBJ2-1	TRBD2	many